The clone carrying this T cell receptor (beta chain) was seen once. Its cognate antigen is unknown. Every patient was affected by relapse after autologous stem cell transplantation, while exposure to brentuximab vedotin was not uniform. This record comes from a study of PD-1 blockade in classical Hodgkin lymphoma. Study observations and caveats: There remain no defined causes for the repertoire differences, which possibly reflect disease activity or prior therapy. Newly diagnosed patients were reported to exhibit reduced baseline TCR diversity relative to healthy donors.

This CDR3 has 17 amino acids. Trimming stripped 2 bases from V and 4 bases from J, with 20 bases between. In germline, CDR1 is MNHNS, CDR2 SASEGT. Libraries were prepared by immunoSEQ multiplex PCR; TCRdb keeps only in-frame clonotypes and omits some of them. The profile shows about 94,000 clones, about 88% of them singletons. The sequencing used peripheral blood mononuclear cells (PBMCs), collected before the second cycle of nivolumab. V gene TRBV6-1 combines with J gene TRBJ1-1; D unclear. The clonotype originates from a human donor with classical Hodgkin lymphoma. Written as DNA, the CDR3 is TGTGCCAGCAGTGAACGGCCCGGGCTCCTTGAAGGCACTGAAGCTTTCTTT. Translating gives CASSERPGLLEGTEAFF.